What follows are 32 T cell receptor beta chains derived from one specimen sequenced in a study of cytomegalovirus exposure and HLA in healthy donors. Primers: 60 Vbeta forward and 13 Jbeta reverse. Profiled with immunoSEQ multiplex PCR; TCRdb holds only in-frame clones, not every one. This table holds under 200,000 clones, about 79% found once. The material sequenced was PBMCs. These receptors were obtained from a woman aged 50 to 60 in good health and CMV-seronegative.

The chain is built from TRBV9 and TRBJ2-5; D is ambiguous. The better agreement between TRBJ2-7 and the DNA end casts doubt on the J call. The CDR3 totals 15 residues. CDR1 is SGDLS and CDR2 is YYNGEE in the germline V gene. The CDR3, as DNA: TGTGCCAGCAGCGTAGAACCCACCTCAACCTACGAGCAGTACTTC. It yields the protein CASSVEPTSTYEQYF.

The V call is TRBV5-1, the J call TRBJ2-3, with TRBD2 identical over 12 bases. Trimming cost V 2 bases and J 2 bases; bases outside gene matches: 3. Germline assignment: CDR1 SGHRS and CDR2 YFSETQ. The CDR3 is made up of 16 amino acids. The CDR3 is CASSFTSGGSTDTQYF. CDR3 in DNA: TGCGCCAGCAGCTTCACTAGCGGGGGGTCCACAGATACGCAGTATTTT.

In this sample, this clone turned up once. The J gene is TRBJ1-5, the V gene TRBV6-6, with 7 bases identical to TRBD1. Trimming removed 0 bases from V and 3 bases from J; junction bases left unmatched: 5. The CDR3 is made up of 16 amino acids. Germline V gene sequence: CDR1 MNHNY, CDR2 SVGAGI (reference sequence). The CDR3 loop reads CASSYSGQRYNQPQHF. CDR3 sequence (DNA): TGTGCCAGCAGTTACTCGGGACAGCGTTACAATCAGCCCCAGCATTTT.

CDR3 protein: CASSYRQGGTEAFF. The CDR3, as DNA: TGTGCCAGCAGTTACCGACAGGGTGGGACTGAAGCTTTCTTT. The chain has TRBV6-5 and TRBJ1-1; 7 positions agree with TRBD1. CDR3 length: 14 residues. The trim removed 2 bases at V and 5 bases at J, leaving 5 bases unmatched. Germline V gene sequence: CDR1 MNHEY, CDR2 SVGAGI.

V is TRBV18 and J is TRBJ2-7; 10 nucleotides agree with TRBD1. After removal of 4 bases from V and 5 bases from J, the junction contained 2 bases not matched to a gene. The germline V gene encodes CDR1 KGHSH and CDR2 LQKENI. CDR3 size: 13 residues. CDR3 region: CASSLGTGDEQYF. CDR3 nucleotides: TGTGCCAGCTCACTTGGGACAGGGGACGAGCAGTACTTC.

This chain uses TRBV6-1 with TRBJ1-1, with 9 bases identical to TRBD1. This CDR3 spans 13 amino acids. CDR1 is MNHNS, CDR2 SASEGT, per germline. V lost 6 bases and J lost 7; bases outside the gene matches: 6. CDR3 coding DNA: TGTGCCAGCAGATTACAGGGGGCTGATGAAGCTTTCTTT. It is translated as CASRLQGADEAFF.

This clone was picked up a small number of times. The chain carries TRBV29-1 and TRBJ2-7; possible D gene TRBD1, 6 bases. Germline CDR1 and CDR2: SQVTM and ANQGSEA. Trimming cost V 7 bases and J 2 bases, with 18 bases left between them. This CDR3 spans 14 amino acids. CDR3: CSAPRIRGTYEQYF. The CDR3 DNA follows: TGCAGCGCCCCCAGAATAAGGGGGACCTACGAGCAGTACTTC.

The rearrangement joins TRBV18 to TRBJ2-7; TRBD1 aligns across 8 bases. The V and J ends lost 1 base and 2 bases, in that order; junction bases with no gene match: 7. Germline loops: CDR1 KGHSH, CDR2 LQKENI. The CDR3 spans 16 residues. The CDR3, as DNA: TGTGCCAGCTCACCACTCGGGACAGGCACCCCCTACGAGCAGTACTTC. Protein product: CASSPLGTGTPYEQYF.

The V call is TRBV5-1, the J call TRBJ2-1, with 13 positions matching TRBD2. Germline V CDR1 and CDR2: SGHRS, YFSETQ. Trimming took 6 bases from V and 0 from J; bases not matched to a gene: 9. The CDR3 loop spans 18 amino acids. This CDR3 is CASTRLAGGPSSYNEQFF. The DNA for the CDR3 is TGCGCCAGCACCCGACTAGCGGGGGGCCCGAGCTCCTACAATGAGCAGTTCTTC.

The gene calls are TRBV5-1 and TRBJ1-6; TRBD1 agrees at 10 bases. CDR3 length equals 16 residues. From germline, CDR1 is SGHRS and CDR2 YFSETQ. J lost 3 bases, V lost 4 bases, and 4 bases had no gene match. CDR3 DNA sequence: TGCGCCAGCAGCGAGGGACAGGGGATCTATAATTCACCCCTCCACTTT. It yields the protein CASSEGQGIYNSPLHF.

The chain's CDR3 is CASSQGGQGATNEKLFF. The CDR3 coding sequence is TGCGCCAGCAGCCAGGGGGGACAGGGGGCAACTAATGAAAAACTGTTTTTT. The chain has TRBV4-1 and TRBJ1-4; 11 nucleotides align to TRBD1. The CDR3 is made up of 17 amino acids. Germline lookup yields CDR1 MGHRA and CDR2 YSYEKL. Trimming removed 3 bases from V and 0 bases from J; junction bases left unmatched: 3.

The CDR3 DNA is TGTGCCAGCAGCCGGACAGCGTATAATTCACCCCTCCACTTT. Its translation: CASSRTAYNSPLHF. The genes are TRBV25-1 and TRBJ1-6; D possibly corresponds to TRBD1 (6 bases). Trimming took 6 bases from V and 4 from J, leaving 10 bases between them. The CDR3 spans 14 residues. Germline-derived CDR1 and CDR2 are MGHDK and SYGVNS. Using reference TRBV25-1 and TRBJ1-6 for the parts outside the CDR3, the full variable domain is EADIYQTPRYLVIGTGKKITLECSQTMGHDKMYWYQQDPGMELHLIHYSYGVNSTEKGDLSSESTVSRIRTEHFPLTLESARPSHTSQYLCASSRTAYNSPLHFGNGTRLTVT.

The rearrangement uses TRBV14 and TRBJ2-2, with 14 bases aligning to TRBD2. Trimming removed 6 bases from V and 4 bases from J; junction bases left unmatched: 7. CDR1 and CDR2 (germline): SGHDN, FVKESK. CDR3 length: 17 residues. CDR3 in amino acids: CASSRTSGRRGTGELFF. CDR3 nucleotide sequence: TGTGCCAGCAGTCGGACTAGCGGGAGGCGCGGCACCGGGGAGCTGTTTTTT.

V and J are TRBV5-1 and TRBJ1-3; TRBD1 is a possible D gene (6 bases). This CDR3 is 17 amino acids long. V gave up 0 bases and J gave up 4 bases, with 17 bases separating them. Germline V gene sequence: CDR1 SGHRS, CDR2 YFSETQ. The chain's CDR3 is CASSLGGQSLGGNTIYF. The CDR3 nucleotides read TGCGCCAGCAGCTTGGGTGGACAGTCCCTAGGAGGAAACACCATATATTTT.

This rearrangement joins TRBV27 to TRBJ2-7; no definite D call. Trimming shortened V by 3 bases and J by 6 bases, and 12 bases separated the two germline ends. This CDR3 has 13 amino acids. Germline V gene data show CDR1 as MNHEY and CDR2 as SMNVEV (reference sequence). Here the CDR3 reads CASSFVDFGEQYF. The CDR3 DNA sequence: TGTGCCAGCAGTTTTGTAGATTTTGGCGAGCAGTACTTC.

This clone came up once. This chain links TRBV2 with TRBJ2-3; TRBD1 matches at 10 bases. This CDR3 contains 14 residues. Germline CDR1 and CDR2: SNHLY and FYNNEI. V shed 6 bases and J 5 bases; nucleotides not matched to a gene: 5. DNA for the CDR3: TGTGCCAGCAGCTGGGACAGGGGAGGAGATACGCAGTATTTT. It translates to CASSWDRGGDTQYF.

There are a few counts of this clone. The chain combines TRBV18 with TRBJ2-7; no reliable D call. The CDR3 has 12 amino acids. The V and J ends lost 2 bases and 3 bases respectively, with 5 bases between them. Germline lookup yields CDR1 KGHSH and CDR2 LQKENI. The CDR3 protein is CASSPSLYEQYF. The CDR3 DNA reads as TGTGCCAGCTCACCATCCCTCTACGAGCAGTACTTC.

This chain links TRBV4-3 with TRBJ2-7; TRBD1 agrees at 7 bases. The CDR3 contains 15 residues. With V trimmed by 6 bases and J by 0 bases, 8 bases remained unmatched. The germline V gene has CDR1 LGHNA and CDR2 YSLEER. Here the CDR3 DNA reads TGCGCCAGCAGTCCTCGGACAGGAGGCTCCTACGAGCAGTACTTC. The encoded protein is CASSPRTGGSYEQYF.

The rearrangement joins TRBV7-2 to TRBJ2-3; 10 bases line up with TRBD1. The V gene end was trimmed by 5 bases and the J gene end by 14 bases; junction bases not matched to a gene: 10. The CDR3 is made up of 13 amino acids. CDR1 SGHTA and CDR2 FQGNSA come from the germline V gene. Written as DNA, the CDR3 is TGTGCCAGCAGCAGCGGAGACAGGGGGCACCCGTATTTT. It encodes CASSSGDRGHPYF.

J is TRBJ2-5 and V is TRBV5-1, with a tentative D call TRBD2 (6 bases). CDR3 size: 16 residues. The ends were cut back, 6 bases at V and 1 base at J, with 19 bases in the middle. The germline V gene encodes CDR1 SGHRS and CDR2 YFSETQ. The CDR3 here is CASTPPRDASQETQYF. The CDR3, as DNA: TGCGCCAGCACCCCGCCGCGGGACGCGAGCCAAGAGACCCAGTACTTC.

V is TRBV5-5 and J is TRBJ1-3; D is possibly TRBD1 (5 bases). The V end was cut by 4 bases, the J end by 0 bases, with 11 bases between. The CDR3 has 15 residues. In germline, CDR1 is SGHKS, CDR2 YYEKEE (reference sequence). The DNA for the CDR3 is TGTGCCAGCAGCCGGGACTGGACCTCTGGAAACACCATATATTTT. Amino acids: CASSRDWTSGNTIYF.

The rearrangement links TRBV6-5 to TRBJ2-7; a possible D gene is TRBD2 (6 bases). The CDR3 runs 14 residues. V lost 5 bases, J lost 1 base, and 12 bases lay in between. Germline CDR1 MNHEY, CDR2 SVGAGI. CDR3 DNA: TGTGCCAGCAGTCCCGGGACTTTTTCCTACGAGCAGTACTTC. Translation: CASSPGTFSYEQYF.

Notes on this clone: The junction departs from the called germline gene at one end, perhaps through a read error. The sample contains more than one DNA sequence encoding this CDR3. The chain carries TRBV28 and TRBJ1-1, with D perhaps TRBD1 (6 bases). Germline CDR1 is MDHEN and CDR2 is SYDVKM. The CDR3 is 14 residues long. The CDR3 sequence: CASSRGGGNTEAFF. The DNA for the CDR3 is TGTGCTAGCAGTCGAGGGGGTGGGAACACTGAAGCTTTCTTT.

The gene calls are TRBV9 and TRBJ2-1; TRBD2 is a possible D gene (5 bases). This CDR3 is 14 amino acids long. Trimming stripped 2 bases from V and 9 bases from J, with 15 bases between. The germline V gene has CDR1 SGDLS and CDR2 YYNGEE. CDR3 DNA: TGTGCCAGCAGCGTTTTAGCGACCGACGGTGAGCAGTTCTTC. It translates to CASSVLATDGEQFF.

This clone has only a few counts. This chain connects TRBV5-1 to TRBJ2-1; TRBD2 matches 11 bases. This CDR3 is built from 18 residues. V lost 4 bases to trimming and J lost 1 base; unmatched junction nucleotides: 10. CDR1 SGHRS and CDR2 YFSETQ come from the germline V gene. DNA of the CDR3: TGCGCCAGCAGCGTTGGCCAGGGACTAGCGGCTTCCTACAATGAGCAGTTCTTC. Its protein is CASSVGQGLAASYNEQFF.

This chain connects TRBV9 to TRBJ1-5, with TRBD1 as a possible D gene (6 bases). CDR1 is SGDLS, CDR2 YYNGEE, per germline. CDR3 length equals 15 residues. Trimming took off 0 bases at V and 5 bases at J, with 12 bases between the two ends. The CDR3 region has the DNA TGTGCCAGCAGCGTAGAAGGGACACCTCATCAGCCCCAGCATTTT. Its protein product is CASSVEGTPHQPQHF. Complete variable domain (other parts from reference TRBV9 and TRBJ1-5): DSGVTQTPKHLITATGQRVTLRCSPRSGDLSVYWYQQSLDQGLQFLIQYYNGEERAKGNILERFSAQQFPDLHSELNLSSLELGDSALYFCASSVEGTPHQPQHFGDGTRLSIL.

This clone was counted only a few times. The CDR3: CASSQEGVSANTGELFF. In nucleotides, the CDR3 is TGTGCCAGCAGCCAGGAGGGTGTTTCCGCGAACACCGGGGAGCTGTTTTTT. The chain has TRBV14 and TRBJ2-2, with a possible D match to TRBD2 (6 bases). Germline CDR1 and CDR2: SGHDN and FVKESK. CDR3 size: 17 residues. The germline V and J ends were trimmed by 3 bases and 0 bases, with 14 bases remaining between them.

V is TRBV9 and J is TRBJ2-3; 7 bases fit TRBD2. Trimming at V came to 4 bases and at J to 0 bases, leaving 5 bases not matched to a gene. This CDR3 has 15 residues. CDR1 is SGDLS, CDR2 YYNGEE, per germline. CDR3 nucleotides: TGTGCCAGCAGCCCGAGCGGGACTAGCACAGATACGCAGTATTTT. This sequence encodes CASSPSGTSTDTQYF.

This sequence joins TRBV27 and TRBJ2-7; 10 bases are shared with TRBD2. The CDR3 consists of 15 residues. V trimming: 6 bases; J trimming: 7 bases; junction bases outside the gene matches: 12. CDR1 MNHEY and CDR2 SMNVEV come from the germline V gene (reference sequence). CDR3 amino acids: CASRTPAGGSGEQYF. The CDR3 DNA follows: TGTGCCAGCAGGACACCAGCGGGAGGGTCGGGTGAGCAGTACTTC.

The CDR3 nucleotides read TGCGCCAGCAGCGCGGACAGGGAGGGCGAAAAACTGTTTTTT. Its translation: CASSADREGEKLFF. This chain uses TRBV5-1 with TRBJ1-4, with 8 bases that match TRBD1. Germline lookup yields CDR1 SGHRS and CDR2 YFSETQ. This CDR3 is built from 14 residues. J was trimmed by 8 bases and V by 4 bases; bases with no gene match: 7.

The J gene is TRBJ2-1, the V gene TRBV2, with a possible D match to TRBD1 (5 bases). The V end was cut by 8 bases, the J end by 7 bases, with 12 bases between. Germline values: CDR1 SNHLY, CDR2 FYNNEI. The CDR3 runs 12 residues. The CDR3 DNA sequence: TGTGCCAGCCAGTTGGGGCGGAATGAGCAGTTCTTC. Protein sequence: CASQLGRNEQFF.

The J gene is TRBJ2-1, the V gene TRBV27; 7 bases are a match to TRBD1. V shed 7 bases and J 7 bases; nucleotides not matched to a gene: 10. Germline V gives CDR1 MNHEY, CDR2 SMNVEV (reference sequence). The CDR3 runs to 14 residues. The CDR3 here is CASTRQGWSNEQFF. In DNA, the CDR3 is TGTGCCAGCACGCGACAGGGATGGTCTAATGAGCAGTTCTTC.